This passage covers 12 T cell receptor beta chains from one sample sequenced in a study of cytomegalovirus exposure and HLA in healthy donors. The PCR used 60 Vbeta and 13 Jbeta primers. Profiling relied on immunoSEQ multiplex PCR, and the TCRdb table lists in-frame clones only, not all of them. The sample table sets out approximately 110,000 clones. Sample: PBMCs. All receptors come from a man in his late teens or twenties in good health and CMV-seronegative.

This sequence joins TRBV19 and TRBJ1-5, with TRBD1 identical over 8 bases. CDR3 length: 13 residues. V lost 8 bases to trimming and J lost 6 bases; unmatched junction nucleotides: 6. Germline values: CDR1 LNHDA, CDR2 SQIVND (reference sequence). Here the CDR3 DNA reads TGTGCCAGTGAGGACAGGGCGGGTCAGCCCCAGCATTTT. It is translated as CASEDRAGQPQHF. Variable domain in full (rest from reference TRBV19 and TRBJ1-5): DGGITQSPKYLFRKEGQNVTLSCEQNLNHDAMYWYRQDPGQGLRLIYYSQIVNDFQKGDIAEGYSVSREKKESFPLTVTSAQKNPTAFYLCASEDRAGQPQHFGDGTRLSIL.

V gene TRBV10-2 combines with J gene TRBJ1-1; D not resolved. Trimming took off 7 bases at V and 1 base at J, with 16 bases between the two ends. This CDR3 is 15 amino acids long. CDR1 and CDR2 from the germline V gene are WSHSY and SAAADI. Written as DNA, the CDR3 is TGCGCCAGCATAGAAGACACTCGTAAGAACACTGAAGCTTTCTTT. The encoded protein is CASIEDTRKNTEAFF.

Comments on this clone: The sample holds other DNA sequences that translate to the same CDR3. The rearrangement joins TRBV29-1 to TRBJ1-1; possibly TRBD1 for D (6 bases). The CDR3 runs 12 residues. Germline V gene data show CDR1 as SQVTM and CDR2 as ANQGSEA. Trimming cost V 4 bases and J 9 bases, with 15 bases left between them. In nucleotides, the CDR3 is TGCAGCGTTGCGCATTTGGGACAACAAGCTTTCTTT. Amino acids: CSVAHLGQQAFF.

The rearrangement links TRBV5-1 to TRBJ2-7; TRBD1 matches 7 bases. The CDR3 is 15 residues long. The germline gives CDR1 SGHRS, CDR2 YFSETQ. Trimming cost V 1 base and J 4 bases; bases outside gene matches: 8. The CDR3 sequence: CASSLTGQAFYEQYF. The CDR3, as DNA: TGCGCCAGCAGCTTGACCGGACAGGCTTTTTACGAGCAGTACTTC.

About this clone itself: At one end, the junction sequence differs from germline, possibly due to a read error. The rearrangement links TRBV29-1 to TRBJ2-7, with 7 nucleotides matching TRBD2. This CDR3 has 8 residues. Per germline, CDR1 SQVTM and CDR2 ANQGSEA. CDR3 sequence (DNA): TGCAGCGTTGAATCGGGGGGTTTC. The encoded protein is CSVESGGF.

This chain joins TRBV10-2 and TRBJ2-1; a possible D gene is TRBD2 (6 bases). This CDR3 has 15 amino acids. Trimming stripped 6 bases from V and 4 bases from J, with 16 bases between. The germline V gene has CDR1 WSHSY and CDR2 SAAADI. As DNA, the CDR3 is TGCGCCAGCAGGGGTATGGCGGGGCCTTACAATGAGCAGTTCTTC. As protein: CASRGMAGPYNEQFF.

The rearrangement joins TRBV7-8 to TRBJ2-7; 9 bases agree with TRBD1. V shed 4 bases and J 3 bases; nucleotides not matched to a gene: 10. The CDR3 extends over 16 amino acids. The V gene's germline CDR1 is SGHVS and CDR2 FQNEAQ. The DNA for the CDR3 is TGTGCCAGCAGCTCCCCACAGGGGACAGGGTACTACGAGCAGTACTTC. It yields the protein CASSSPQGTGYYEQYF.

The CDR3 nucleotides are TGTGCCAGCAGCGTAGTAGGGGGCGAGCAGTACTTC. Protein sequence: CASSVVGGEQYF. This chain links TRBV9 with TRBJ2-7; possible D gene TRBD1, 6 bases. The V gene's germline CDR1 is SGDLS and CDR2 YYNGEE. V was trimmed by 0 bases and J by 6 bases, leaving 7 bases between them. The CDR3 length is 12 residues.

In regard to this clone: One end of the junction does not line up with germline, which may come from a read error. This sequence joins TRBV27 and TRBJ2-7, with unresolved D. Germline loops: CDR1 MNHEY, CDR2 SMNVEV (reference sequence). The CDR3 consists of 13 residues. As DNA, the CDR3 is TGTGCCAGCAGTCTATCAGATGGCTTCGAGCAGTACTTC. Translated: CASSLSDGFEQYF.

The chain links TRBV6-1 to TRBJ2-7; no definite D call. The germline V gene has CDR1 MNHNS and CDR2 SASEGT. The CDR3 sequence is 14 residues long. The V gene lost 5 bases and the J gene lost 2 bases, with 13 bases spanning the gap. CDR3 coding DNA: TGTGCCAGCAGTATGCTGACTGAGCCCTACGAGCAGTACTTC. This encodes CASSMLTEPYEQYF.

The V call is TRBV18, the J call TRBJ1-6; D possibly corresponds to TRBD1 (5 bases). The V gene lost 3 bases and the J gene lost 10 bases, with 16 bases spanning the gap. CDR3 length equals 15 residues. Germline CDR1 is KGHSH and CDR2 is LQKENI. This chain's CDR3 is CASSPQAERGSPLHF. Written as DNA, the CDR3 is TGTGCCAGCTCACCCCAGGCCGAAAGGGGATCACCCCTCCACTTT.

The chain couples TRBV28 to TRBJ2-1; TRBD2 might be the D (6 bases). The CDR3 is made up of 15 amino acids. Per the germline V gene, CDR1 is MDHEN and CDR2 is SYDVKM. V dropped 2 bases and J dropped 4 bases, with 12 bases sitting between them. The CDR3 DNA follows: TGTGCCAGCAGTTTAATAGGAGGGGTGTACAATGAGCAGTTCTTC. It translates to CASSLIGGVYNEQFF.